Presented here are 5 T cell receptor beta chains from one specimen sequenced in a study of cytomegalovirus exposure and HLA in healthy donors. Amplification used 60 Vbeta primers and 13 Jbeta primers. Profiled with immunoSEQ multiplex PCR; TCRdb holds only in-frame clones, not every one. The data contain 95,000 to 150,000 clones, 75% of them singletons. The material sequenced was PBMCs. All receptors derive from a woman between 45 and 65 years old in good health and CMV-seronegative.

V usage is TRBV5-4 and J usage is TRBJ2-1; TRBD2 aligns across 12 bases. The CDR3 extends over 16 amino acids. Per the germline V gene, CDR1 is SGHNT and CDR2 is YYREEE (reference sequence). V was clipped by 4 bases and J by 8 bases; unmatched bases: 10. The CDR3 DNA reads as TGTGCCAGCAGCCAAACATTGACTAGCGGGAGCTATGAGCAGTTCTTC. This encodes CASSQTLTSGSYEQFF. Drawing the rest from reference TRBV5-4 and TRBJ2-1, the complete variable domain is ETGVTQSPTHLIKTRGQQVTLRCSSQSGHNTVSWYQQALGQGPQFIFQYYREEENGRGNFPPRFSGLQFPNYSSELNVNALELDDSALYLCASSQTLTSGSYEQFFGPGTRLTVL.

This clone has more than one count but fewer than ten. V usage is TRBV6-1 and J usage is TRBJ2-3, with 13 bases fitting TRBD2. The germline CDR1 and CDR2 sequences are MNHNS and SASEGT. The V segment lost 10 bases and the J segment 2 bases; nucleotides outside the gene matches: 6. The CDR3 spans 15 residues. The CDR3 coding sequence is TGTGCCACCGAAGGACTAGCGGGGGACACAGATACGCAGTATTTT. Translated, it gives CATEGLAGDTDTQYF.

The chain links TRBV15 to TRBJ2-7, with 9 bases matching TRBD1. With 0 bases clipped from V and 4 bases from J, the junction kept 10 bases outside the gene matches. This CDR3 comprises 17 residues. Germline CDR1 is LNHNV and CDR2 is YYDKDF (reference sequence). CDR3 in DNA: TGTGCCACCAGCAGAGATTTCCCGGACAGGGGATCTTACGAGCAGTACTTC. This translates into CATSRDFPDRGSYEQYF.

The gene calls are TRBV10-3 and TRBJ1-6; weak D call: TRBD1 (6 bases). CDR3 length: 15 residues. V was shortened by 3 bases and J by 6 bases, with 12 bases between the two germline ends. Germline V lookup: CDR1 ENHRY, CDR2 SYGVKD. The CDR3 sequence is CAISEQGDSNSPLHF. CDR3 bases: TGTGCCATCAGTGAACAGGGCGACTCTAATTCACCCCTCCACTTT.

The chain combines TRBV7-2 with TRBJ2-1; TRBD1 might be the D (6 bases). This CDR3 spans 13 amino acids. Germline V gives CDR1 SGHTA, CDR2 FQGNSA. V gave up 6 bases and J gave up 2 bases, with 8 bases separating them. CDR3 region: CASRGGPYNEQFF. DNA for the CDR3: TGTGCCAGCAGAGGGGGACCCTACAATGAGCAGTTCTTC.